The 21 T cell receptor beta chains given below trace back to one sample, sequenced in a study of T cells in Graves' hyperthyroidism and ophthalmopathy. The source material, RNA transcripts, was used to amplify TCR beta CDR3 regions. Initially, a first-round RT-PCR of the TCR CDR3 employed the HTBI primer set. TCRdb reprocessed the multiplex PCR reads via MiXCR and lists one record per CDR3 protein. The profile shows around 500,000 distinct CDR3 sequences, approximately 15% of them singletons. The sequencing input was blood. Receptors originate from a woman in her thirties or forties with Graves' hyperthyroidism.

This clonotype was seen many times. The chain recombines TRBV2 with TRBJ1-2; D is unresolved. Germline V gene lookup returns CDR1 SNHLY and CDR2 FYNNEI. The V end lost 4 bases, the J end lost 1 base, and 10 bases lay between the germline ends. The CDR3 extends over 14 amino acids. CDR3 protein: CASSASPLNYGYTF. CDR3 nucleotide sequence: TGTGCCAGCAGTGCCTCACCCCTTAACTATGGCTACACCTTC. Full variable domain (missing parts from reference TRBV2 and TRBJ1-2): EPEVTQTPSHQVTQMGQEVILRCVPISNHLYFYWYRQILGQKVEFLVSFYNNEISEKSEIFDDQFSVERPDGSNFTLKIRSTKLEDSAMYFCASSASPLNYGYTFGSGTRLTVV.

This chain uses TRBV3-1 with TRBJ2-1; 9 nucleotides match TRBD1. The V gene end was trimmed by 5 bases and the J gene end by 8 bases; junction bases not matched to a gene: 7. Germline V gene data show CDR1 as LGHDT and CDR2 as YNNKEL (reference sequence). The CDR3 has 14 residues. CDR3 loop: CASSYGTGHYEQFF. The CDR3, as DNA: TGTGCCAGCAGCTACGGGACAGGGCATTATGAGCAGTTCTTC.

The chain has TRBV4-1 and TRBJ2-7; weak D call: TRBD1 (5 bases). This CDR3 spans 15 amino acids. The V gene's germline CDR1 is MGHRA and CDR2 YSYEKL. The V end was cut by 7 bases, the J end by 2 bases, with 18 bases between. The CDR3 DNA sequence: TGCGCCAGCAAAACTGGCGAACAGGCGACCTACGAGCAGTACTTC. It codes for CASKTGEQATYEQYF.

A few counts support this clonotype. V is TRBV30 and J is TRBJ2-7, with D maybe TRBD1 (5 bases). The ends were cut back, 3 bases at V and 2 bases at J, with 14 bases in the middle. Looked up from germline, CDR1 is GTSNPN and CDR2 is SVGIG (reference sequence). There are 14 residues in the CDR3. CDR3 coding DNA: TGTGCCTGGAGAACCGGACAACTCACCTACGAGCAGTACTTC. This sequence encodes CAWRTGQLTYEQYF. The full variable domain, with the rest looked up from reference TRBV30 and TRBJ2-7, is SQTIHQWPATLVQPVGSPLSLECTVEGTSNPNLYWYRQAAGRGLQLLFYSVGIGQISSEVPQNLSASRPQDRQFILSSKKLLLSDSGFYLCAWRTGQLTYEQYFGPGTRLTVT.

This clonotype has at least ten counts. The J gene is TRBJ2-4, the V gene TRBV12-3 or TRBV12-4, with D maybe TRBD1 (6 bases). V lost 6 bases and J 6 bases, leaving 12 bases between the germline ends. The CDR3 is made up of 13 amino acids. As DNA, the CDR3 is TGTGCCAGCAGAAAGACAGGACTAAACATTCAGTACTTC. Translated, it gives CASRKTGLNIQYF.

This clonotype appeared many times. The CDR3 nucleotides read TGTGCCAGCAGTTTAAGTGTGGGCGTAGGGGGCGGCAATCAGCCCCAGCATTTT. Translating gives CASSLSVGVGGGNQPQHF. This chain links TRBV28 with TRBJ1-5; TRBD1 matches 7 bases. V dropped 2 bases and J dropped 2; count of bases not matched to a gene: 12. The CDR3 contains 18 residues. Germline V gene lookup returns CDR1 MDHEN and CDR2 SYDVKM.

About this clonotype itself: Since a much larger clone is just one base distant, this may be a read error. This rearrangement joins TRBV12-3 or TRBV12-4 to TRBJ1-1, with D unclear. The CDR3 runs 14 residues. CDR3 sequence: CASSLGPLNTEASF. DNA for the CDR3: TGTGCCAGCAGTCTCGGACCGTTGAACACTGAAGCTTCCTTT.

This clonotype was counted ten times or more. CDR3 residues: CASSFWLAVSYEQYF. In nucleotides, the CDR3 is TGTGCCAGCAGTTTTTGGCTAGCGGTCTCCTACGAGCAGTACTTC. The chain is built from TRBV12-3 or TRBV12-4 and TRBJ2-7; 7 bases align to TRBD2. V lost 3 bases, J lost 0 bases, and 5 bases stayed unmatched. The CDR3 extends over 15 amino acids.

This clonotype appeared a few times. V is TRBV12-3 or TRBV12-4 and J is TRBJ1-4; 8 positions match TRBD1. V gave up 5 bases and J gave up 5 bases; unmatched junction bases: 4. CDR3 length: 14 amino acids. This CDR3 is CASSPGQVNEKLFF. As DNA, the CDR3 is TGTGCCAGCAGTCCGGGACAGGTGAATGAAAAACTGTTTTTT.

This clonotype was observed at least ten times. This chain connects TRBV20-1 to TRBJ2-5, with TRBD1 matching 11 bases. CDR3 length: 15 amino acids. The V segment lost 3 bases and the J segment 2 bases; nucleotides outside the gene matches: 5. Germline loops: CDR1 DFQATT, CDR2 SNEGSKA (reference sequence). For the CDR3, the DNA is TGCAGTGCTAGGTGGACAGGGGGCAATCAAGAGACCCAGTACTTC. Protein: CSARWTGGNQETQYF.

This clonotype occurred many times. V usage is TRBV20-1 and J usage is TRBJ2-3; D remains unclear. This CDR3 is built from 13 residues. Trimming took 5 bases from V and 1 from J, leaving 10 bases between them. Per the germline V gene, CDR1 is DFQATT and CDR2 is SNEGSKA (reference sequence). The CDR3 DNA follows: TGCAGTGCTCCGGACGCACGCACAGATACGCAGTATTTT. Protein sequence: CSAPDARTDTQYF.

This clonotype showed up many times. The chain recombines TRBV11-1 with TRBJ2-7; no clear D. V was cut by 2 bases and J by 0 bases, with 8 bases left in between. The CDR3 runs to 14 residues. Germline CDR1 reads SGHAT; CDR2 reads FQDESV (reference sequence). CDR3: CASSLKTVSYEQYF. CDR3 in DNA: TGTGCCAGCAGCTTAAAGACGGTCTCCTACGAGCAGTACTTC. Filled out from reference TRBV11-1 and TRBJ2-7, the complete variable domain reads EAEVAQSPRYKITEKSQAVAFWCDPISGHATLYWYRQILGQGPELLVQFQDESVVDDSQLPKDRFSAERLKGVDSTLKIQPAELGDSAMYLCASSLKTVSYEQYFGPGTRLTVT.

This clonotype was seen many times. The chain is built from TRBV7-9 and TRBJ2-1; 8 bases match TRBD2. The CDR3 runs 15 residues. The V gene end was trimmed by 5 bases and the J gene end by 9 bases; junction bases not matched to a gene: 12. Germline V gene sequence: CDR1 SEHNR, CDR2 FQNEAQ (reference sequence). The CDR3 nucleotides are TGTGCCAGCAGCCTGGGAAGCGGGAGTGTCGTTGAGCAGTTCTTC. Its protein product is CASSLGSGSVVEQFF.

In the case of this clonotype: A single base separates this from a much larger clone, so it may be a read error. The chain combines TRBV27 with TRBJ2-7; TRBD1 matches at 8 bases. J lost 3 bases, V lost 2 bases, and 3 bases had no gene match. The CDR3 contains 14 residues. CDR1 is MNHEY and CDR2 is SMNVEV in the germline V gene (reference sequence). The CDR3 sequence: CASSLPGQVYEQYF. In nucleotides, the CDR3 is TGTGCCAGCAGTTTACCGGGACAGGTCTACGAGCAGTACTTC.

The chain recombines TRBV3-1 with TRBJ1-2; perhaps TRBD1 as D (6 bases). CDR3 size: 14 residues. The V gene lost 3 bases and the J gene lost 6 bases, with 14 bases spanning the gap. Germline loops: CDR1 LGHDT, CDR2 YNNKEL (reference sequence). The DNA of the CDR3 is TGTGCCAGCAGCCATAGACTACAGGGAAATGGCTACACCTTC. Encoded protein: CASSHRLQGNGYTF.

In DNA, the CDR3 is TGTGCCAGTGATGACGCCTATGGCTACACCTTC. Encoded protein: CASDDAYGYTF. The rearrangement links TRBV19 to TRBJ1-2; D not certain. The CDR3 runs to 11 residues. Germline CDR1 LNHDA, CDR2 SQIVND (reference sequence). V was clipped by 8 bases and J by 4 bases, with 8 bases between them.

The chain employs TRBV12-3 or TRBV12-4 and TRBJ2-7; no firm D call. The CDR3 sequence is 13 residues long. Trimming cost V 4 bases and J 3 bases, with 10 bases left between them. CDR3 amino acids: CASSSDGRYEQYF. The CDR3, as DNA: TGTGCCAGCAGTTCGGACGGACGCTACGAGCAGTACTTC.

This clonotype occurred many times. The chain is built from TRBV2 and TRBJ2-7; 12 nucleotides align to TRBD1. The CDR3 is 17 residues long. V lost 6 bases to trimming and J lost 3 bases; unmatched junction nucleotides: 12. Germline V gene data show CDR1 as SNHLY and CDR2 as FYNNEI. The CDR3 DNA is TGTGCCAGCAGATCGGGACAGGGGGCGTTTGTCGGCTACGAGCAGTACTTC. Amino acids: CASRSGQGAFVGYEQYF. Using reference TRBV2 and TRBJ2-7 for the parts outside the CDR3, the full variable domain is EPEVTQTPSHQVTQMGQEVILRCVPISNHLYFYWYRQILGQKVEFLVSFYNNEISEKSEIFDDQFSVERPDGSNFTLKIRSTKLEDSAMYFCASRSGQGAFVGYEQYFGPGTRLTVT.

This clonotype was observed many times. The chain is built from TRBV11-2 and TRBJ2-3; D is unclear. V dropped 6 bases and J dropped 2 bases, with 12 bases sitting between them. The V gene's germline CDR1 is SGHAT and CDR2 FQNNGV. The CDR3 contains 14 residues. CDR3 coding DNA: TGTGCCAGCAGTCCCGGCGCCCCCACAGATACGCAGTATTTT. Protein: CASSPGAPTDTQYF.

This clonotype has ten or more counts. This sequence joins TRBV5-1 and TRBJ2-5; TRBD2 agrees at 13 bases. The CDR3 loop spans 16 amino acids. Germline CDR1 reads SGHRS; CDR2 reads YFSETQ. V dropped 4 bases and J dropped 4; count of bases not matched to a gene: 7. CDR3 region: CASSPGLAGVAETQYF. The CDR3 coding sequence is TGCGCCAGCAGCCCAGGACTAGCGGGAGTGGCAGAGACCCAGTACTTC.

This clonotype showed up many times. This sequence joins TRBV28 and TRBJ2-7, with 9 bases aligning to TRBD1. The trim removed 6 bases at V and 4 bases at J, leaving 4 bases unmatched. The CDR3 is 13 residues long. Per the germline V gene, CDR1 is MDHEN and CDR2 is SYDVKM. The CDR3 region is CASRRDRVYEQYF. The CDR3 region has the DNA TGTGCCAGCAGAAGGGACAGGGTTTACGAGCAGTACTTC.